The entry below describes one T cell receptor beta chain. The ends were cut back, 3 bases at V and 10 bases at J, with 14 bases in the middle. CDR1 is KGHDR and CDR2 is SFDVKD in the germline V gene. This CDR3 contains 13 residues. This sample stems from a study of T-cell memory formation after mild COVID-19. TCRdb redid the calling of the 5' RACE reads with MiXCR, one entry per CDR3 protein. This table holds about 320,000 distinct CDR3 sequences, approximately 15% found once. The clonotype comes from a man between 18 and 35 years old who had mild COVID-19 (a few samples of this study predate the infection). Cell type and time point are not known. Material: PBMCs or a T cell subset sorted from them (not recorded which). V is TRBV24-1 and J is TRBJ1-1; no definite D call. The CDR3 spells CATSDPLAPRAFF. The CDR3, as DNA: TGTGCCACCAGTGATCCCCTGGCCCCGCGAGCTTTCTTT.